The 20 T cell receptor beta chains reported below all come from one sample, sequenced in a study of T cells in Graves' hyperthyroidism and ophthalmopathy. RNA transcripts were the template for amplifying TCR beta CDR3 regions. HTBI primers were the set used in a first-round RT-PCR of the TCR CDR3. TCRdb re-called the multiplex PCR reads with MiXCR, one entry per CDR3 protein. Counted here are some 560,000 distinct CDR3 sequences, 14% occurring once; the ten biggest clones make up about 14%. The sample consisted of blood. These receptors were obtained from a middle-aged woman with Graves' hyperthyroidism.

There are many counts of this clonotype. This chain's CDR3 is CASSLLASGNYNEQFF. The CDR3 DNA sequence: TGTGCCAGCAGCTTATTAGCTAGCGGGAACTACAATGAGCAGTTCTTC. The chain couples TRBV7-9 to TRBJ2-1, with 9 bases lining up with TRBD2. In germline, CDR1 is SEHNR, CDR2 FQNEAQ (reference sequence). J was trimmed by 3 bases and V by 2 bases; bases with no gene match: 5. This CDR3 contains 16 residues.

The chain uses TRBV24-1 and TRBJ1-4; the match to TRBD1 covers 8 bases. The germline V gene encodes CDR1 KGHDR and CDR2 SFDVKD. With 3 bases clipped from V and 7 bases from J, the junction kept 9 bases outside the gene matches. This CDR3 has 16 amino acids. The CDR3 nucleotides are TGTGCCACCAGTGATCTGACAGGGGAAGGCGGTGAAAAACTGTTTTTT. The encoded protein is CATSDLTGEGGEKLFF.

This clonotype occurred many times. CDR3 in DNA: TGTGCCAGCTCCGGACAGGGTTCCTACGAGCAGTACTTC. Protein sequence: CASSGQGSYEQYF. This chain uses TRBV18 with TRBJ2-7, with 8 bases that match TRBD1. Germline V gene sequence: CDR1 KGHSH, CDR2 LQKENI. The CDR3 loop spans 13 amino acids. The J segment lost 1 base and the V segment lost 6 bases, leaving 2 bases of the junction unmatched.

The J gene is TRBJ2-3, the V gene TRBV12-3 or TRBV12-4, with 13 bases that match TRBD2. With 4 bases clipped from V and 5 bases from J, the junction kept 3 bases outside the gene matches. This CDR3 spans 15 amino acids. For the CDR3, the DNA is TGTGCCAGCAGTTCGACTAGCGGGAGGTTAGATACGCAGTATTTT. It is translated as CASSSTSGRLDTQYF.

CDR3 loop: CSAQPGTSNTGELFF. The CDR3 DNA follows: TGCAGCGCTCAACCCGGGACTTCGAACACCGGGGAGCTGTTTTTT. The rearrangement joins TRBV29-1 to TRBJ2-2; TRBD2 might be the D (6 bases). This CDR3 region has 15 residues. The germline gives CDR1 SQVTM, CDR2 ANQGSEA. Trimming shortened V by 7 bases and J by 0 bases, and 15 bases separated the two germline ends.

In this sample, this clonotype turned up once. The V gene is TRBV11-3, the J gene TRBJ1-1; D uncertain. CDR3 size: 15 residues. Germline CDR1 SGHNT, CDR2 YENEEA. Between the trimmed V and J ends, which lost 6 bases and 1 base, there was a span of 15 bases. The CDR3 DNA reads TGTGCCAGCAGTTATTCCATCAGGCGGAACACTGAAGCTTTCTTT. This translates into CASSYSIRRNTEAFF.

Ten or more counts support this clonotype. This chain joins TRBV11-2 and TRBJ2-7; D is perhaps TRBD2 (6 bases). The germline V and J ends were trimmed by 1 base and 3 bases, with 16 bases remaining between them. Germline loops: CDR1 SGHAT, CDR2 FQNNGV. This CDR3 contains 16 residues. The CDR3 spells CASSLGQAGKFYEQYF. The CDR3 coding sequence is TGTGCCAGCAGCTTAGGGCAAGCGGGTAAATTCTACGAGCAGTACTTC.

The V call is TRBV5-4, the J call TRBJ2-7; 9 bases are a match to TRBD2. Germline trimming cut 3 bases from V and 4 bases from J; bases unmatched to any gene: 11. The CDR3 sequence is 16 residues long. The germline CDR1 and CDR2 sequences are SGHNT and YYREEE (reference sequence). The CDR3 nucleotides are TGTGCCAGCAGCTACTACGCCGGGACTAGCTCTTACGAGCAGTACTTC. Translated: CASSYYAGTSSYEQYF.

Of note for this clonotype: The junction departs from germline at one end; a sequencing error may be responsible. The genes are TRBV5-1 and TRBJ2-1; TRBD1 agrees at 10 bases. The CDR3 spans 13 residues. Per the germline V gene, CDR1 is SGHRS and CDR2 is YFSETQ. CDR3 coding DNA: TGCGCCAGCAGCTTTGGAGACAGGGGGCGCAGGGTCTTC. Translating it yields CASSFGDRGRRVF.

Ten or more counts support this clonotype. This chain connects TRBV30 to TRBJ1-5; D is uncertain. Germline V lookup: CDR1 GTSNPN, CDR2 SVGIG (reference sequence). V gave up 2 bases and J gave up 3 bases, with 11 bases separating them. The CDR3 sequence is 14 residues long. The DNA for the CDR3 is TGTGCCTGGAGTCTATCACTCACCAATCAGCCCCAGCATTTT. Protein: CAWSLSLTNQPQHF.

Concerning this clonotype: A clone one base away is much larger, so this may be a read error. This chain uses TRBV2 with TRBJ2-7; 9 bases match TRBD1. V shed 5 bases and J 8 bases; nucleotides not matched to a gene: 10. The CDR3 is made up of 14 amino acids. Per germline, CDR1 SNHLY and CDR2 FYNNEI. The CDR3 DNA sequence: TGTGCCAGCAGTACCTCGACAGGGGGTGGCAAGCAGTACTTC. Its protein is CASSTSTGGGKQYF.

This chain's CDR3 is CASRPGQGPVPLHF. CDR3 nucleotide sequence: TGTGCCAGCAGACCGGGACAGGGTCCGGTACCCCTCCACTTT. The chain uses TRBV7-2 and TRBJ1-6; 9 bases align to TRBD1. The V and J ends lost 6 bases and 12 bases, in that order; junction bases with no gene match: 9. CDR1 and CDR2 from the germline V gene are SGHTA and FQGNSA. This CDR3 is built from 14 residues.

This clonotype was seen ten or more times. The chain carries TRBV29-1 and TRBJ2-3; 7 bases align to TRBD1. CDR1 and CDR2 from the germline V gene are SQVTM and ANQGSEA. This CDR3 region has 15 residues. Trimming cost V 0 bases and J 1 base; bases outside gene matches: 4. In nucleotides, the CDR3 is TGCAGCGTTGAAGAAGGGGGCGGTCGCACAGATACGCAGTATTTT. Residues: CSVEEGGGRTDTQYF.

This clonotype has ten or more counts. The CDR3 region has the DNA TGTGCTAGTGGCCGTCTAGCGAATGAGCAGTTCTTC. Residues: CASGRLANEQFF. J is TRBJ2-1 and V is TRBV12-5; tentatively, D is TRBD2 (6 bases). CDR1 and CDR2 (germline): LGHNT, FRNRAP. This CDR3 has 12 residues. The V end was cut by 6 bases, the J end by 7 bases, with 10 bases between.

This clonotype was counted many times. The genes are TRBV2 and TRBJ1-5; D remains unclear. Germline assignment: CDR1 SNHLY and CDR2 FYNNEI. The CDR3 consists of 12 residues. V was pared by 10 bases and J by 1 base, with 8 bases between. DNA of the CDR3: TGTGCCACGCGGGCCAGCAATCAGCCCCAGCATTTT. This codes for CATRASNQPQHF.

The rearrangement links TRBV7-2 to TRBJ2-5; 7 nucleotides match TRBD2. Germline V gene lookup returns CDR1 SGHTA and CDR2 FQGNSA. V dropped 1 base and J dropped 5; count of bases not matched to a gene: 16. The CDR3 is 18 residues long. This chain's CDR3 is CASSLVLRDYTSSETQYF. CDR3 bases: TGTGCCAGCAGCTTAGTACTAAGGGACTACACTTCGTCTGAGACCCAGTACTTC.

This clonotype was seen ten or more times. J is TRBJ1-1 and V is TRBV18; D ambiguous. There are 13 residues in the CDR3. Germline CDR1 is KGHSH and CDR2 is LQKENI. V was trimmed by 2 bases and J by 8 bases, leaving 12 bases between them. This CDR3 is CASSPGSELEAFF. In DNA, the CDR3 is TGTGCCAGCTCACCAGGATCGGAGTTAGAAGCTTTCTTT. Full variable domain (missing parts from reference TRBV18 and TRBJ1-1): NAGVMQNPRHLVRRRGQEARLRCSPMKGHSHVYWYRQLPEEGLKFMVYLQKENIIDESGMPKERFSAEFPKEGPSILRIQQVVRGDSAAYFCASSPGSELEAFFGQGTRLTVV.

This clonotype was counted at least ten times. CDR3 protein: CASSLSPSTSGRATHEQYF. The DNA for the CDR3 is TGTGCCAGCAGTTTATCCCCTTCGACTAGCGGGAGGGCCACCCACGAGCAGTACTTC. The chain joins TRBV28 to TRBJ2-7; 14 bases match TRBD2. The CDR3 is made up of 19 amino acids. CDR1 is MDHEN, CDR2 SYDVKM, per germline. Unmatched junction bases numbered 13, after V lost 1 base and J lost 5 bases.

In this sample, this clonotype turned up many times. CDR3 in amino acids: CASSGFGAGANVLTF. CDR3 DNA sequence: TGCGCCAGCAGTGGTTTCGGGGCAGGGGCCAACGTCCTGACTTTC. The gene calls are TRBV10-2 and TRBJ2-6; either TRBD1 or TRBD2 may fit D (5 bases each). CDR3 length: 15 residues. Deletions cut 4 bases from V and 4 bases from J, with 11 bases between. Per germline, CDR1 WSHSY and CDR2 SAAADI.

Comments on this clonotype: A read error is possible here, since a much larger clone lies one base away. Because the CDR3 is missing its conserved closing phenylalanine or tryptophan, this is likely a read error. The chain joins TRBV2 to TRBJ2-7, with 7 bases matching TRBD2. V dropped 10 bases and J dropped 2; count of bases not matched to a gene: 5. Germline V gives CDR1 SNHLY, CDR2 FYNNEI. The CDR3 sequence is 12 residues long. The CDR3 spells CAIARGAYEQYL. The CDR3 DNA reads TGTGCCATCGCCCGGGGGGCCTACGAGCAGTACCTC.